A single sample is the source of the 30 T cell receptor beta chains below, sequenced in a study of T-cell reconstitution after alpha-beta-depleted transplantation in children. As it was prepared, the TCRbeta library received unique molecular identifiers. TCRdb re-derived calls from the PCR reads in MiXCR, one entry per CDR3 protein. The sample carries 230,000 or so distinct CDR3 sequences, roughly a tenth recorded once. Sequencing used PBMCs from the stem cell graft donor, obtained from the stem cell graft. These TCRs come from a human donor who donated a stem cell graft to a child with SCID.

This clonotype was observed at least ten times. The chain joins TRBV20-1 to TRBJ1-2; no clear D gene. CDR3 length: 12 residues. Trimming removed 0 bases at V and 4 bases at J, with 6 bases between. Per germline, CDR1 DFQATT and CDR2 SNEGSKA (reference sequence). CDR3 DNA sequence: TGCAGTGCTAGAGAGGAGGGCTATGGCTACACCTTC. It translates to CSAREEGYGYTF.

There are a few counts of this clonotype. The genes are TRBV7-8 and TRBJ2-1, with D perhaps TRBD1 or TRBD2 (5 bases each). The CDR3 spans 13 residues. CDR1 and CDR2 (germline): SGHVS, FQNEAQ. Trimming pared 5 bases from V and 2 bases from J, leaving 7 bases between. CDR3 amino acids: CASSEGPYNEQFF. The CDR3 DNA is TGTGCCAGCAGCGAGGGACCCTACAATGAGCAGTTCTTC.

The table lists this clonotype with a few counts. CDR3 in DNA: TGTGCCAGCAGCCGGACACCAATGTCTGAAGCTTTCTTT. Amino acid sequence: CASSRTPMSEAFF. V and J are TRBV3-1 and TRBJ1-1, with D tentatively TRBD1 (5 bases). This CDR3 is built from 13 residues. V was pared by 4 bases and J by 6 bases, with 12 bases between. The V gene's germline CDR1 is LGHDT and CDR2 YNNKEL (reference sequence).

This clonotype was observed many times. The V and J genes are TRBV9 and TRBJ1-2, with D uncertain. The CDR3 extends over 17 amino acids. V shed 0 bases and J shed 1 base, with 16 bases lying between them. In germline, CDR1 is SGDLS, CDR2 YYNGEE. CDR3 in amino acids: CASSVDPFETGNYGYTF. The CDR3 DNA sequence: TGTGCCAGCAGCGTAGACCCCTTCGAGACGGGTAACTATGGCTACACCTTC.

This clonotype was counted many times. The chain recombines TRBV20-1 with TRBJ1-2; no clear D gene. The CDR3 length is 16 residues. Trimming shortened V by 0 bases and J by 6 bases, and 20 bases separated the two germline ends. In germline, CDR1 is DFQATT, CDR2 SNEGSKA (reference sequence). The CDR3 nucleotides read TGCAGTGCTAGAGAGTGGGAAAACTCCCCCGCCCATGGCTACACCTTC. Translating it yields CSAREWENSPAHGYTF.

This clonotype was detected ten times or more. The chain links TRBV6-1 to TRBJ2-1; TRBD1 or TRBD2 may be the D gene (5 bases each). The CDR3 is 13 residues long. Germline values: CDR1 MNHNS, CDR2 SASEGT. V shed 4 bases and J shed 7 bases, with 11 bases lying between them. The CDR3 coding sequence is TGTGCCAGCAGTGTAGGGGAGAGGAATGAGCAGTTCTTC. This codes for CASSVGERNEQFF.

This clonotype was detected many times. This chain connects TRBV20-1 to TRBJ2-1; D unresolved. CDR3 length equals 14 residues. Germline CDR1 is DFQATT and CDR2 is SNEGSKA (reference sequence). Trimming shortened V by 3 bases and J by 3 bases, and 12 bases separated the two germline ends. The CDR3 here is CSASVQYYYNEQFF. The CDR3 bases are TGCAGTGCTAGCGTGCAATACTACTACAATGAGCAGTTCTTC.

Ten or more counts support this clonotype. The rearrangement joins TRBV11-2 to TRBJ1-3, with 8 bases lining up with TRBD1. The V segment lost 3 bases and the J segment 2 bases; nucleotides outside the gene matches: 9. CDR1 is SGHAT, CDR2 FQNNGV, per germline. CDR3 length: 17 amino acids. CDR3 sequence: CASSFGQGRSAGNTIYF. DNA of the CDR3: TGTGCCAGCAGCTTTGGACAGGGAAGGTCCGCTGGAAACACCATATATTTT.

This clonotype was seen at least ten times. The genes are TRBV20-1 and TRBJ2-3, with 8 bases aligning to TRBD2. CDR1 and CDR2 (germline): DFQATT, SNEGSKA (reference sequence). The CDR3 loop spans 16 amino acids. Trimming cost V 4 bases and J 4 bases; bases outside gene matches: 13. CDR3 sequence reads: CSAIHGSGVRADTQYF. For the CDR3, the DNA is TGCAGTGCTATCCATGGTAGCGGGGTTCGGGCAGATACGCAGTATTTT.

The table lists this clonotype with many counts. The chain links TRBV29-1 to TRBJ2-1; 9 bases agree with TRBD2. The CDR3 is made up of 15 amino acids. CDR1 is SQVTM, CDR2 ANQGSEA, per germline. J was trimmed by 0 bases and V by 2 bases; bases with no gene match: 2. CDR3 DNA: TGCAGCGTTGAAAAGCGGGGGGACTCCTACAATGAGCAGTTCTTC. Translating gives CSVEKRGDSYNEQFF.

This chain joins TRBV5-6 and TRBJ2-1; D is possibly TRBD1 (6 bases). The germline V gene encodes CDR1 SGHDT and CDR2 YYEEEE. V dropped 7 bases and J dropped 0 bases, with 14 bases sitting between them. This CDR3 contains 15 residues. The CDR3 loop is CASRQVTNSYNEQFF. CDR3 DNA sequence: TGTGCCAGCCGACAGGTCACCAACTCCTACAATGAGCAGTTCTTC.

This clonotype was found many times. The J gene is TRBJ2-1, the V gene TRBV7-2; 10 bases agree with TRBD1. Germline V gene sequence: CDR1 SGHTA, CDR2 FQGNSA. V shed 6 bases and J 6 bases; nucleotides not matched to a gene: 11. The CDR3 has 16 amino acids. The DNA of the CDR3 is TGTGCCAGCAGTCGGCCCGACAGGGGGCTATCCAATGAGCAGTTCTTC. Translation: CASSRPDRGLSNEQFF.

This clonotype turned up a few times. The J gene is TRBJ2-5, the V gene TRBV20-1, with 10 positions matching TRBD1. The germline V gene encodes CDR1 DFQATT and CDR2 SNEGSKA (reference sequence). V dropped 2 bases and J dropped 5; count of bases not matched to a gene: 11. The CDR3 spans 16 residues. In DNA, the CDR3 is TGCAGTGCTAGATCATGGGACAGGGGAGCGGGGGAGACCCAGTACTTC. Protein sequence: CSARSWDRGAGETQYF.

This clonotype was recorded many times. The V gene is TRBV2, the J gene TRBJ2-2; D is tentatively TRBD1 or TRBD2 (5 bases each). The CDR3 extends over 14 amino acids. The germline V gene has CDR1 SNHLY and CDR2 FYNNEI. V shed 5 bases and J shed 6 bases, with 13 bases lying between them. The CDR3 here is CASSPREGSGELFF. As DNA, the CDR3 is TGTGCCAGCAGTCCCCGAGAGGGGTCCGGGGAGCTGTTTTTT.

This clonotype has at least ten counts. The CDR3 DNA is TGCGCCAGCAGCCCTAAGGATCCGAACGCGCAGTATTTT. This encodes CASSPKDPNAQYF. The chain couples TRBV5-1 to TRBJ2-3; D is ambiguous. The V end lost 4 bases, the J end lost 10 bases, and 16 bases lay between the germline ends. Germline loops: CDR1 SGHRS, CDR2 YFSETQ. This CDR3 has 13 residues.

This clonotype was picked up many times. The CDR3 region is CASSLEGVFTGELFF. The CDR3 coding sequence is TGCGCCAGCAGCTTGGAAGGGGTCTTCACCGGGGAGCTGTTTTTT. The chain recombines TRBV5-1 with TRBJ2-2; tentative D call: TRBD1 (5 bases). V lost 0 bases, J lost 4 bases, and 10 bases lay in between. Germline values: CDR1 SGHRS, CDR2 YFSETQ. The CDR3 totals 15 residues.

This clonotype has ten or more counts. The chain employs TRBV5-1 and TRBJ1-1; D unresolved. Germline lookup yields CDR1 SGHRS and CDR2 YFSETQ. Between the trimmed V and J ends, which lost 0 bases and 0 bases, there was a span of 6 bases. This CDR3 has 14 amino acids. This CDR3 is CASSLDGLNTEAFF. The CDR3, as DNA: TGCGCCAGCAGCTTGGATGGGTTGAACACTGAAGCTTTCTTT. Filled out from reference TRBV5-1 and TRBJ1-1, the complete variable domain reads KAGVTQTPRYLIKTRGQQVTLSCSPISGHRSVSWYQQTPGQGLQFLFEYFSETQRNKGNFPGRFSGRQFSNSRSEMNVSTLELGDSALYLCASSLDGLNTEAFFGQGTRLTVV.

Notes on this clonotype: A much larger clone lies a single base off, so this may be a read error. The chain's CDR3 is CASSTPLTGGNEKLFF. As DNA, the CDR3 is TGCGCCAGCAGCACACCACTGACAGGGGGTAATGAAAAACTGTTTTTT. The gene calls are TRBV5-1 and TRBJ1-4; 9 positions agree with TRBD1. Trimming took 4 bases from V and 4 from J; bases not matched to a gene: 8. This CDR3 has 16 amino acids. Per germline, CDR1 SGHRS and CDR2 YFSETQ.

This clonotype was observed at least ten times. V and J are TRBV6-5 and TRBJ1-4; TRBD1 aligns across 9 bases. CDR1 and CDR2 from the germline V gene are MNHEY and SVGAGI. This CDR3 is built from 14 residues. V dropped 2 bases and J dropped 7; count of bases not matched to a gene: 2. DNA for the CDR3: TGTGCCAGCAGTTACGGGACAGGGACTGAAAAACTGTTTTTT. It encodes CASSYGTGTEKLFF.

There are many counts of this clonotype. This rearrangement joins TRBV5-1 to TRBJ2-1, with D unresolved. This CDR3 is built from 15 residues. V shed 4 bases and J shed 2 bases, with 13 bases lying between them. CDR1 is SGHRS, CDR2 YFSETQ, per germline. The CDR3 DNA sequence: TGCGCCAGCAGCACGGCGACATTTACCTACAATGAGCAGTTCTTC. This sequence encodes CASSTATFTYNEQFF.

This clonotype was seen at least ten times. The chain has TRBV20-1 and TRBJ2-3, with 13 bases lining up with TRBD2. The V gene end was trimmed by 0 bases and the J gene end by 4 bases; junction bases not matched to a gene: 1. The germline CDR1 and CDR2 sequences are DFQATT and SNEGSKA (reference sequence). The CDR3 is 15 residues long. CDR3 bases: TGCAGTGCTAGAGAACTAGCGGGGGGGGCAGATACGCAGTATTTT. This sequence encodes CSARELAGGADTQYF.

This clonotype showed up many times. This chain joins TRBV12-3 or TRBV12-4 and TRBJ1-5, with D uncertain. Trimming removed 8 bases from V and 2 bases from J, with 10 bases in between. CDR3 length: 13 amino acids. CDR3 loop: CASLLGGNQPQHF. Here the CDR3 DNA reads TGTGCCAGCCTCCTTGGGGGCAATCAGCCCCAGCATTTT.

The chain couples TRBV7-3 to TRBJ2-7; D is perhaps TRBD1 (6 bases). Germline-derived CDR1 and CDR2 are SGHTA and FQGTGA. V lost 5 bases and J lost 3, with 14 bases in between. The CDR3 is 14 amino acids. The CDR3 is CASSIQGKGYEQYF. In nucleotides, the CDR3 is TGTGCCAGCAGCATACAGGGAAAGGGCTACGAGCAGTACTTC.

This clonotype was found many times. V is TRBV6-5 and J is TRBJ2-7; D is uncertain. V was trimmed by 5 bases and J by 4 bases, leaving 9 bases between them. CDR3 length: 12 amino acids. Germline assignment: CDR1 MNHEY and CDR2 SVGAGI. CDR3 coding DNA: TGTGCCAGCAGTCACCCGGGTTACGAGCAGTACTTC. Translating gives CASSHPGYEQYF.

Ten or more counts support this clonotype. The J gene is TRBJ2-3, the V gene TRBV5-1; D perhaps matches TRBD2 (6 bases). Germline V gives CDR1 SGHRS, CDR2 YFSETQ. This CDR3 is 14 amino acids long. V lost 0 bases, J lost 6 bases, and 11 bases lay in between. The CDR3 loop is CASSLAGGSDTQYF. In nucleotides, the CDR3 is TGCGCCAGCAGCTTGGCCGGGGGAAGTGATACGCAGTATTTT.

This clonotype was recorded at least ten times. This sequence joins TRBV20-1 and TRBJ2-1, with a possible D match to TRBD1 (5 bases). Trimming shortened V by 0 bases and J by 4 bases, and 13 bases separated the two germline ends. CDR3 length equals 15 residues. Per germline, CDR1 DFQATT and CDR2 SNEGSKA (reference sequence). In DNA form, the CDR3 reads TGCAGTGCTAGAGATTTAGCAGGGTGGTACAATGAGCAGTTCTTC. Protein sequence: CSARDLAGWYNEQFF.

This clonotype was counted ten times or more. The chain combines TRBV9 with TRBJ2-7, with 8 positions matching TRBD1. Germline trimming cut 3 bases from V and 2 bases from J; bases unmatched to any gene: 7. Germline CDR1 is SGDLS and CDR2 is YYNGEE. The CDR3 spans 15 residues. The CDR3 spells CASSEGTGPAYEQYF. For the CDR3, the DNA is TGTGCCAGCAGCGAGGGGACAGGACCCGCCTACGAGCAGTACTTC.

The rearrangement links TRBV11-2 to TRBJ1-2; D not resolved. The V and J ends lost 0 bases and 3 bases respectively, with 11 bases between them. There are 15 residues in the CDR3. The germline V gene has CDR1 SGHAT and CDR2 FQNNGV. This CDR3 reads CASSLDPDTYYGYTF. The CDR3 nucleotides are TGTGCCAGCAGCTTAGATCCAGACACTTACTATGGCTACACCTTC.

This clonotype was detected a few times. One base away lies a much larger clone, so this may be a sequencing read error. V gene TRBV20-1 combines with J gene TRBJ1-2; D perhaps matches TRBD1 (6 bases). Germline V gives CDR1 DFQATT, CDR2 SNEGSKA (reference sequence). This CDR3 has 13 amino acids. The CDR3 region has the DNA TGCAGTGCTAGAGAGCAGGGGTACTATGGCTACCCCTTC. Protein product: CSAREQGYYGYPF.

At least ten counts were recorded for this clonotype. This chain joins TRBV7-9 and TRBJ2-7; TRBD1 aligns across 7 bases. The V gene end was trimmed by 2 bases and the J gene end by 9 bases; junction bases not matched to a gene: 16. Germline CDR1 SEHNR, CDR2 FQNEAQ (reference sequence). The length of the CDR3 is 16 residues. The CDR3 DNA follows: TGTGCCAGCAGCTTACCCCCGGGACAGCCTCTTCCGAGGCAGTACTTC. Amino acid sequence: CASSLPPGQPLPRQYF.